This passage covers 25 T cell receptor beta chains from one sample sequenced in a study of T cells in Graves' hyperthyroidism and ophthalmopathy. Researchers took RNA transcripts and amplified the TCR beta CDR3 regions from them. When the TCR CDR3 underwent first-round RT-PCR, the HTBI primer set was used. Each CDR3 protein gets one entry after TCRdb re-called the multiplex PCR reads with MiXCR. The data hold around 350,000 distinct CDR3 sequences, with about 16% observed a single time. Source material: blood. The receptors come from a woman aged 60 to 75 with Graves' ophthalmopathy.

CDR3 nucleotide sequence: TGCAGTGCTAGAGATCGGGCGGGAGGGCCCTTCGAGCAGTACTTC. It codes for CSARDRAGGPFEQYF. The chain employs TRBV20-1 and TRBJ2-7; TRBD2 aligns across 9 bases. Germline V gene sequence: CDR1 DFQATT, CDR2 SNEGSKA (reference sequence). This CDR3 contains 15 residues. With 0 bases clipped from V and 6 bases from J, the junction kept 9 bases outside the gene matches.

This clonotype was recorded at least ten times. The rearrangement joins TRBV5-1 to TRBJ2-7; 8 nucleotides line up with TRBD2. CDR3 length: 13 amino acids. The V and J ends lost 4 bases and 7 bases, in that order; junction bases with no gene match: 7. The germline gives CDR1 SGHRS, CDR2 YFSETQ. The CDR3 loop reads CASSTGLAREQYF. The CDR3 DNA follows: TGCGCCAGCAGCACTGGACTAGCTCGGGAGCAGTACTTC.

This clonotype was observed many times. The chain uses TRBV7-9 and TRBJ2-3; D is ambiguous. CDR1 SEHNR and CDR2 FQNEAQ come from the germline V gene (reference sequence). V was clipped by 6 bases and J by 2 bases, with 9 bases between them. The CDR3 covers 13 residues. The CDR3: CASRQLSTDTQYF. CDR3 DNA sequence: TGTGCCAGCAGACAACTATCCACAGATACGCAGTATTTT.

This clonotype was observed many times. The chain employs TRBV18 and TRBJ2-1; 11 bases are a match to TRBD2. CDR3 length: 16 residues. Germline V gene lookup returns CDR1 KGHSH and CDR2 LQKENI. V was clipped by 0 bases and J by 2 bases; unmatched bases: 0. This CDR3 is CASSPPGLAAYNEQFF. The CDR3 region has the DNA TGTGCCAGCTCACCACCGGGACTAGCGGCCTACAATGAGCAGTTCTTC.

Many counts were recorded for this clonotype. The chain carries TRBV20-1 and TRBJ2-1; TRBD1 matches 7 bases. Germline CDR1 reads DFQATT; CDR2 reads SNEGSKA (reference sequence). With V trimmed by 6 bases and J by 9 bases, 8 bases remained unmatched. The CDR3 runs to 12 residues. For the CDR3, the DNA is TGCAGTGCCCACTTAGGGGGCGGTGAGCAGTTCTTC. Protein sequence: CSAHLGGGEQFF.

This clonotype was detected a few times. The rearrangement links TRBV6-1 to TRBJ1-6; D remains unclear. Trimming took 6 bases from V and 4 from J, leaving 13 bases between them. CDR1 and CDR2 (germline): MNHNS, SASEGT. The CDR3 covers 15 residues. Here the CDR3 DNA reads TGTGCCAGCAGACCCGGAGCGAGGTATAATTCACCCCTCCACTTT. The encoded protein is CASRPGARYNSPLHF.

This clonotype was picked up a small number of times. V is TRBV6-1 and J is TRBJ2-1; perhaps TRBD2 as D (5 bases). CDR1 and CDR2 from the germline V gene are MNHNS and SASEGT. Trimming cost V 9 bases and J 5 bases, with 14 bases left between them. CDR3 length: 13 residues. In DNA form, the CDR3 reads TGTGCCAGGAGGGCCGGCAAGGACAATGAGCAGTTCTTC. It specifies CARRAGKDNEQFF.

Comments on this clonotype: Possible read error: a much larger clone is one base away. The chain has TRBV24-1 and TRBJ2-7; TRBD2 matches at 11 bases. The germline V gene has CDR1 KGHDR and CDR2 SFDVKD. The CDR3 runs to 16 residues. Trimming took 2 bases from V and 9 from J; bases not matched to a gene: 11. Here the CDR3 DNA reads TGTGCCACCAGTGATTCGGGACTAGCGGCTTCTCGTGGGCAGTACTTC. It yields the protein CATSDSGLAASRGQYF.

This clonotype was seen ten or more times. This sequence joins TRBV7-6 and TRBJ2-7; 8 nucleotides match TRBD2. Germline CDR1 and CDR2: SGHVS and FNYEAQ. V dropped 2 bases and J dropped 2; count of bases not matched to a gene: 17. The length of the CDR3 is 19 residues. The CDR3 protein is CASSLRPPTAGLGPYEQYF. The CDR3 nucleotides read TGTGCCAGCAGCTTAAGGCCCCCTACGGCGGGACTAGGCCCCTACGAGCAGTACTTC.

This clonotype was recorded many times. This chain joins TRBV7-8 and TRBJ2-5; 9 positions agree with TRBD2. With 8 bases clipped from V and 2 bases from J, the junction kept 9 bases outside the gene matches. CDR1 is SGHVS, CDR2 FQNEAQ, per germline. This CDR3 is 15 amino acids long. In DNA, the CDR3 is TGTGCCAGCCTAGCGGGACTAGCCGATCAAGAGACCCAGTACTTC. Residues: CASLAGLADQETQYF.

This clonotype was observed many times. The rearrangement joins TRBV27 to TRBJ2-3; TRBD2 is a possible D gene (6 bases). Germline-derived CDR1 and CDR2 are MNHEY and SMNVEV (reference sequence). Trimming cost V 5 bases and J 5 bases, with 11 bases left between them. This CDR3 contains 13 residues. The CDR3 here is CASSRRVGDTQYF. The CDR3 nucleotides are TGTGCCAGCAGTCGGAGGGTCGGAGATACGCAGTATTTT.

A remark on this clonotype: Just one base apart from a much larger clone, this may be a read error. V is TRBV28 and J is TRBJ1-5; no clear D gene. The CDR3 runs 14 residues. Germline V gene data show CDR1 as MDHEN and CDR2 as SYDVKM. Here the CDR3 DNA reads TGTGCCAGCAGTTTAGGCGGGAACAATAAGCCCCAGCATTTT. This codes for CASSLGGNNKPQHF.

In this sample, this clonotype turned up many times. This CDR3 is CASSLGTGGLQETQYF. CDR3 bases: TGTGCCAGCAGTCTTGGGACAGGGGGGCTACAAGAGACCCAGTACTTC. This rearrangement joins TRBV12-3 or TRBV12-4 to TRBJ2-5, with 11 bases fitting TRBD1. Trimming cost V 5 bases and J 2 bases; bases outside gene matches: 7. The CDR3 length is 16 residues.

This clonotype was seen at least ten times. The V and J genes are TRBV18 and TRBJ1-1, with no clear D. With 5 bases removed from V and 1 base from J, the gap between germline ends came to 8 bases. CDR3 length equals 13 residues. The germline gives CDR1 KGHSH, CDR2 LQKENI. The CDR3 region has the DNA TGTGCCAGCTCAGCTACAGAGAACACTGAAGCTTTCTTT. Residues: CASSATENTEAFF. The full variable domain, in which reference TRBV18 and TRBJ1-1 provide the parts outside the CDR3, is NAGVMQNPRHLVRRRGQEARLRCSPMKGHSHVYWYRQLPEEGLKFMVYLQKENIIDESGMPKERFSAEFPKEGPSILRIQQVVRGDSAAYFCASSATENTEAFFGQGTRLTVV.

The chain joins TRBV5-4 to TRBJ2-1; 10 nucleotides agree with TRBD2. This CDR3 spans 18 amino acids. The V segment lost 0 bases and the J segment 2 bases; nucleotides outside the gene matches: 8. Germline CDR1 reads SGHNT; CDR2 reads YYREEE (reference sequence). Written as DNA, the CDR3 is TGTGCCAGCAGCTTGGGGTCCCGACTAGCGGGCCCCTACAATGAGCAGTTCTTC. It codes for CASSLGSRLAGPYNEQFF.

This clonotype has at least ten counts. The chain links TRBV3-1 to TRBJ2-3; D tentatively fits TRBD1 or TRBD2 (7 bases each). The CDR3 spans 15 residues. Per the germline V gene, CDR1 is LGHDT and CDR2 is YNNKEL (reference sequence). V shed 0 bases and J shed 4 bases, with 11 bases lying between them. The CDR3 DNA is TGTGCCAGCAGCCAAGAGGGAGGGGGCGCAGATACGCAGTATTTT. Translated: CASSQEGGGADTQYF.

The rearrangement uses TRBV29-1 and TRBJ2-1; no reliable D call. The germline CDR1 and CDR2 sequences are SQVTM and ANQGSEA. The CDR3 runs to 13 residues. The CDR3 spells CRWGQRFYNEQFF. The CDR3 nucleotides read TGCAGATGGGGTCAGAGATTCTACAATGAGCAGTTCTTC.

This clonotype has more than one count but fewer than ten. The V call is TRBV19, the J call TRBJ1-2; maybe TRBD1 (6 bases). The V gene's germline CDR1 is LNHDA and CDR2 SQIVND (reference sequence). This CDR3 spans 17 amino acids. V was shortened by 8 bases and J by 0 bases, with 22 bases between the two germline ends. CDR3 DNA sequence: TGTGCCAGTTACCCCTCCGGACAGACCCAAGCTAACTATGGCTACACCTTC. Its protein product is CASYPSGQTQANYGYTF.

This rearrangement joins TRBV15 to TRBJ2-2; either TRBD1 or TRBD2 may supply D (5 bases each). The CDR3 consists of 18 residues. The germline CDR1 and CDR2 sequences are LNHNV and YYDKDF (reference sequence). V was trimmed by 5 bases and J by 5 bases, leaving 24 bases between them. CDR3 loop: CATSSSPFQGDKTGELFF. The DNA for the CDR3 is TGTGCCACCAGCTCATCACCGTTCCAGGGAGACAAAACCGGGGAGCTGTTTTTT.

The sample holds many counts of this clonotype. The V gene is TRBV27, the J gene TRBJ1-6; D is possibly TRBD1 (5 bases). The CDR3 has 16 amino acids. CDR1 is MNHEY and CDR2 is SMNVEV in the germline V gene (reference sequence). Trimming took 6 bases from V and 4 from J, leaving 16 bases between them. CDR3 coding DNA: TGTGCCAGCAGGATCGGGACCGGGCCATATAATTCACCCCTCCACTTT. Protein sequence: CASRIGTGPYNSPLHF.

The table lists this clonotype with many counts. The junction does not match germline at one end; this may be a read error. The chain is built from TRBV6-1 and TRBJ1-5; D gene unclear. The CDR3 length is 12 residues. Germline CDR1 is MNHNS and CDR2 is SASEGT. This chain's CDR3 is CASREGNQPQHF. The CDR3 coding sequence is TGTGCCAGCAGGGAAGGGAATCAGCCCCAGCATTTT.

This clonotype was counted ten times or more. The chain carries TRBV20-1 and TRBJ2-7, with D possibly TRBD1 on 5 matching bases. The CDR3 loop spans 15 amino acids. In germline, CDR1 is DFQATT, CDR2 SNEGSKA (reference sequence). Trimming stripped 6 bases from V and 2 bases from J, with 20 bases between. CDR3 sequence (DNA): TGCAGTGCCGTCCCCCGACTTGGCAGGGCCTACGAGCAGTACTTC. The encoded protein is CSAVPRLGRAYEQYF.

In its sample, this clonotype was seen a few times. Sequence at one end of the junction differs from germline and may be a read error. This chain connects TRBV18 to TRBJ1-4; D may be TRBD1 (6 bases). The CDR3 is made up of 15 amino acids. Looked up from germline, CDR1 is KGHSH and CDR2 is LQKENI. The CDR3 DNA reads TGTGCCAACTCAGTAGACAGGACAACTAATGAAAAACTGTTTTTT. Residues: CANSVDRTTNEKLFF.

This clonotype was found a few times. CDR3 DNA sequence: TGTGCCAGCAGCCATCGGAGGGAGAGCACAGATACGCAGTATTTT. As protein: CASSHRRESTDTQYF. V is TRBV11-2 and J is TRBJ2-3; maybe TRBD2 (6 bases). Trimming cost V 5 bases and J 0 bases, with 12 bases left between them. Germline V gives CDR1 SGHAT, CDR2 FQNNGV. The CDR3 loop spans 15 amino acids.

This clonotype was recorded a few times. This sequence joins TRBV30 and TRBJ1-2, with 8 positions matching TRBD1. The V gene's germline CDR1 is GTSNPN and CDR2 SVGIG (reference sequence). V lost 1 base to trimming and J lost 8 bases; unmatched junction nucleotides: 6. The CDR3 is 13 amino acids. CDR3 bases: TGTGCCTGGAGTGGGACAGGGTCAGAAGGCTACACCTTC. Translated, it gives CAWSGTGSEGYTF.